This TCR beta chain was observed in a study of shared clonotypes between healthy human individuals. Points from the study as a whole: Clonotypes shared by all four sorted-subset donors had higher generation probabilities than non-shared clonotypes.

This clone occurred once. Its antigen is not known. Here immunoSEQ multiplex PCR was the method, and the copy in TCRdb shows in-frame clones only, minus some. The sample yields 300,000 or so clones, about 74% seen once. Deletions cut 5 bases from V and 1 base from J, with 6 bases between. The CDR3 contains 12 residues. From germline, CDR1 is SGHNT and CDR2 YYREEE (reference sequence). Sequencing was done on a sample of memory CD4+ T cells sorted from blood. Subset of the sample: CD45RA-negative fraction. This receptor was identified in a man aged 30-40 years in good health. This chain joins TRBV5-4 and TRBJ2-5; D gene uncertain. The chain's CDR3 is CASRLGQETQYF. The DNA of the CDR3 is TGTGCCAGCAGGCTCGGCCAAGAGACCCAGTACTTC. Full variable domain (remainder filled in from reference TRBV5-4 and TRBJ2-5): ETGVTQSPTHLIKTRGQQVTLRCSSQSGHNTVSWYQQALGQGPQFIFQYYREEENGRGNFPPRFSGLQFPNYSSELNVNALELDDSALYLCASRLGQETQYFGPGTRLLVL.